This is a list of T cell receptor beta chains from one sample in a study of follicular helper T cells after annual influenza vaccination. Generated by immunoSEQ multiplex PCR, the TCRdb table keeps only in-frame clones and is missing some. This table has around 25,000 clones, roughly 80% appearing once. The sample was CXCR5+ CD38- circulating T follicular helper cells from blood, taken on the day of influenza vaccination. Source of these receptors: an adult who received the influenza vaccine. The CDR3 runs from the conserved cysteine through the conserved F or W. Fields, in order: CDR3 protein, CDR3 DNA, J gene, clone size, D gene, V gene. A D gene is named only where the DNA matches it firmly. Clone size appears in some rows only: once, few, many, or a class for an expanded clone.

CDR3 protein: CASRREQGTDTQYF
CDR3 DNA: TGTGCCAGCCGACGGGAGCAGGGCACAGATACGCAGTATTTT
J gene: TRBJ2-3
clone size: .
D gene: .
V gene: TRBV2

CDR3 protein: CSGGGRETQYF
CDR3 DNA: TGCAGTGGGGGGGGGAGGGAGACCCAGTACTTC
J gene: TRBJ2-5
clone size: .
D gene: TRBD2
V gene: TRBV20-1

CDR3 protein: CAWSVAGSVPAEAFF
CDR3 DNA: TGTGCCTGGAGTGTGGCAGGGTCGGTTCCGGCTGAAGCTTTCTTT
J gene: TRBJ1-1
clone size: .
D gene: .
V gene: TRBV30

CDR3 protein: CASAVTANYEQYF
CDR3 DNA: TGTGCCAGTGCCGTGACAGCTAACTACGAGCAGTACTTC
J gene: TRBJ2-7
clone size: .
D gene: .
V gene: TRBV6-1

CDR3 protein: CASSEVGGGDTEAFF
CDR3 DNA: TGTGCCAGCAGTGAAGTAGGGGGAGGGGACACTGAAGCTTTCTTT
J gene: TRBJ1-1
clone size: .
D gene: .
V gene: TRBV6-1

CDR3 protein: CASSFSRGDYEQYF
CDR3 DNA: TGCGCCAGCAGCTTTTCCAGGGGGGACTACGAGCAGTACTTC
J gene: TRBJ2-7
clone size: .
D gene: .
V gene: TRBV5-1

CDR3 protein: CASSFRGSSPRYNEQFF
CDR3 DNA: TGCGCCAGCAGCTTTAGGGGGTCTAGCCCCCGTTACAATGAGCAGTTCTTC
J gene: TRBJ2-1
clone size: .
D gene: .
V gene: TRBV5-1

CDR3 protein: CASSQRSFDTIYF
CDR3 DNA: TGTGCCAGCTCACAGAGGAGTTTTGACACCATATATTTT
J gene: TRBJ1-3
clone size: few
D gene: .
V gene: TRBV18

CDR3 protein: CASSVESGRAFF
CDR3 DNA: TGTGCCAGCAGCGTAGAATCAGGGAGGGCTTTCTTT
J gene: TRBJ1-1
clone size: few
D gene: .
V gene: TRBV9

CDR3 protein: CASSSDRVSSGNTIYF
CDR3 DNA: TGTGCCAGCAGCTCAGACAGGGTCAGCTCTGGAAACACCATATATTTT
J gene: TRBJ1-3
clone size: .
D gene: TRBD1
V gene: TRBV13

CDR3 protein: CASSLDRGAVGNTIYF
CDR3 DNA: TGCGCCAGCAGCTTGGATCGGGGGGCGGTTGGAAACACCATATATTTT
J gene: TRBJ1-3
clone size: few
D gene: .
V gene: TRBV5-1

CDR3 protein: CASSSGTGGFGETQYF
CDR3 DNA: TGTGCCAGCAGCTCCGGGACAGGGGGGTTTGGAGAGACCCAGTACTTC
J gene: TRBJ2-5
clone size: .
D gene: TRBD1
V gene: TRBV5-4

CDR3 protein: CASIKGTSGNEQFF
CDR3 DNA: TGTGCCAGCATTAAGGGGACTAGCGGCAATGAGCAGTTCTTC
J gene: TRBJ2-1
clone size: .
D gene: TRBD2
V gene: TRBV6-1

CDR3 protein: CASSRTSSRGQYF
CDR3 DNA: TGTGCCAGCAGTCGGACTAGCTCCCGAGGGCAGTACTTC
J gene: TRBJ2-7
clone size: .
D gene: TRBD2
V gene: TRBV6-1

CDR3 protein: CSVAATNEKLFF
CDR3 DNA: TGCAGCGTTGCTGCAACTAATGAAAAACTGTTTTTT
J gene: TRBJ1-4
clone size: .
D gene: .
V gene: TRBV29-1

CDR3 protein: CASSQWPRDSEYQETQYF
CDR3 DNA: TGTGCCAGCAGCCAATGGCCCCGGGACAGCGAGTACCAAGAGACCCAGTACTTC
J gene: TRBJ2-5
clone size: .
D gene: TRBD1
V gene: TRBV14

CDR3 protein: CASLPGDRETQPQHF
CDR3 DNA: TGTGCCAGCCTACCGGGGGACAGGGAGACACAGCCCCAGCATTTT
J gene: TRBJ1-5
clone size: .
D gene: TRBD1
V gene: TRBV28

CDR3 protein: CASSSPGGGNQPQHF
CDR3 DNA: TGTGCCAGCAGTTCCCCAGGGGGAGGCAATCAGCCCCAGCATTTT
J gene: TRBJ1-5
clone size: .
D gene: TRBD1
V gene: TRBV28

CDR3 protein: CASSLGGGLGLTDTQYF
CDR3 DNA: TGTGCCAGCAGCTTAGGGGGGGGGCTGGGTCTAACAGATACGCAGTATTTT
J gene: TRBJ2-3
clone size: .
D gene: .
V gene: TRBV11-2

CDR3 protein: CANAGADQPQHF
CDR3 DNA: TGTGCCAACGCGGGGGCCGATCAGCCCCAGCATTTT
J gene: TRBJ1-5
clone size: .
D gene: .
V gene: TRBV28

CDR3 protein: CASSLDRQGAGGEQYF
CDR3 DNA: TGTGCCAGCAGTTTGGACCGCCAGGGCGCAGGGGGGGAGCAGTACTTC
J gene: TRBJ2-7
clone size: .
D gene: .
V gene: TRBV6-6

CDR3 protein: CAISESTGPGELFF
CDR3 DNA: TGTGCCATCAGTGAGTCTACAGGGCCCGGGGAGCTGTTTTTT
J gene: TRBJ2-2
clone size: once
D gene: .
V gene: TRBV6-1

CDR3 protein: CASSGTGNLGTGELFF
CDR3 DNA: TGTGCCAGCAGTGGGACAGGGAATCTCGGCACCGGGGAGCTGTTTTTT
J gene: TRBJ2-2
clone size: .
D gene: TRBD1
V gene: TRBV6-1

CDR3 protein: CASTRGGSRTSGYEQYF
CDR3 DNA: TGTGCCAGCACCCGGGGGGGTTCACGGACTAGCGGCTACGAGCAGTACTTC
J gene: TRBJ2-7
clone size: .
D gene: TRBD2
V gene: TRBV7-8

CDR3 protein: CASSLGERPRGYTF
CDR3 DNA: TGTGCCAGCAGTTTAGGGGAGAGGCCTCGGGGCTACACCTTC
J gene: TRBJ1-2
clone size: .
D gene: .
V gene: TRBV28

CDR3 protein: CASSPGGAGGGYGYTF
CDR3 DNA: TGTGCCAGCAGCCCAGGAGGGGCAGGGGGCGGCTATGGCTACACCTTC
J gene: TRBJ1-2
clone size: .
D gene: TRBD1
V gene: TRBV7-2

CDR3 protein: CASSRLAGANTGELFF
CDR3 DNA: TGTGCCAGCAGCCGACTAGCGGGCGCGAACACCGGGGAGCTGTTTTTT
J gene: TRBJ2-2
clone size: .
D gene: TRBD2
V gene: TRBV6-4

CDR3 protein: CASSISRRGSYNEQFF
CDR3 DNA: TGTGCCAGTAGTATAAGCCGGCGGGGCTCCTACAATGAGCAGTTCTTC
J gene: TRBJ2-1
clone size: .
D gene: .
V gene: TRBV19

CDR3 protein: CASNRQGDEKLFF
CDR3 DNA: TGTGCCAGCAACAGGCAGGGTGATGAAAAACTGTTTTTT
J gene: TRBJ1-4
clone size: .
D gene: .
V gene: TRBV7-9

CDR3 protein: CASLSIGALSYNEQFF
CDR3 DNA: TGTGCCAGCTTATCCATAGGGGCTCTCTCCTACAATGAGCAGTTCTTC
J gene: TRBJ2-1
clone size: .
D gene: .
V gene: TRBV5-4

CDR3 protein: CASSMLGASYNEQFF
CDR3 DNA: TGTGCCAGCAGTATGCTAGGGGCCTCCTACAATGAGCAGTTCTTC
J gene: TRBJ2-1
clone size: .
D gene: .
V gene: TRBV6-1

CDR3 protein: CATSGTGLNEKLFF
CDR3 DNA: TGTGCCACCAGCGGGACAGGGCTCAATGAAAAACTGTTTTTT
J gene: TRBJ1-4
clone size: .
D gene: TRBD1
V gene: TRBV15

CDR3 protein: CASSLQGGSNQPQHF
CDR3 DNA: TGTGCCAGCAGCTTGCAGGGAGGTAGCAATCAGCCCCAGCATTTT
J gene: TRBJ1-5
clone size: .
D gene: .
V gene: TRBV5-4

CDR3 protein: CASSRAGASTDTQYF
CDR3 DNA: TGTGCCAGCTCACGGGCAGGGGCCAGCACAGATACGCAGTATTTT
J gene: TRBJ2-3
clone size: .
D gene: .
V gene: TRBV6-1

CDR3 protein: CASRRDRGFRELFF
CDR3 DNA: TGTGCCAGCAGGCGGGACAGGGGGTTCCGGGAGCTGTTTTTT
J gene: TRBJ2-2
clone size: .
D gene: TRBD1
V gene: TRBV6-1

CDR3 protein: CASSEIAGSYNEQFF
CDR3 DNA: TGTGCCAGCTCCGAAATAGCGGGTTCCTACAATGAGCAGTTCTTC
J gene: TRBJ2-1
clone size: .
D gene: TRBD2
V gene: TRBV18

CDR3 protein: CASSLATSWGTGELFF
CDR3 DNA: TGCGCCAGCAGCTTAGCGACTAGTTGGGGGACCGGGGAGCTGTTTTTT
J gene: TRBJ2-2
clone size: .
D gene: .
V gene: TRBV5-1

CDR3 protein: CASSPTGNTEAFF
CDR3 DNA: TGTGCCAGCAGCCCAACAGGGAACACTGAAGCTTTCTTT
J gene: TRBJ1-1
clone size: once
D gene: .
V gene: TRBV7-9

CDR3 protein: CASSLGGGSNQPQHF
CDR3 DNA: TGTGCCAGCAGCTTGGGGGGGGGCTCCAATCAGCCCCAGCATTTT
J gene: TRBJ1-5
clone size: .
D gene: .
V gene: TRBV5-6

CDR3 protein: CASSILADLSYNSPLHF
CDR3 DNA: TGTGCCAGTAGTATTCTGGCAGATCTCTCCTATAATTCACCCCTCCACTTT
J gene: TRBJ1-6
clone size: .
D gene: .
V gene: TRBV19

CDR3 protein: CASSLGDFRRNQYF
CDR3 DNA: TGTGCCAGCAGCTTAGGGGACTTTCGCAGGAACCAGTACTTC
J gene: TRBJ2-5
clone size: .
D gene: .
V gene: TRBV7-2

CDR3 protein: CASSYYQGKGYTF
CDR3 DNA: TGTGCCAGCAGTTACTACCAGGGGAAAGGCTACACCTTC
J gene: TRBJ1-2
clone size: .
D gene: .
V gene: TRBV6-5

CDR3 protein: CASGLQTGGGPLNTEAFF
CDR3 DNA: TGTGCTAGTGGTTTGCAAACAGGGGGGGGACCCCTCAACACTGAAGCTTTCTTT
J gene: TRBJ1-1
clone size: .
D gene: TRBD1
V gene: TRBV12-5

CDR3 protein: CASSLSTPPVSPLHF
CDR3 DNA: TGTGCCAGCAGTTTATCGACTCCCCCGGTGTCACCCCTCCACTTT
J gene: TRBJ1-6
clone size: .
D gene: .
V gene: TRBV28

CDR3 protein: CASSSTQGNTGELFF
CDR3 DNA: TGTGCTAGCAGCTCCACCCAGGGTAACACCGGGGAGCTGTTTTTT
J gene: TRBJ2-2
clone size: few
D gene: .
V gene: TRBV7-7

CDR3 protein: CASSRGGQETQYF
CDR3 DNA: TGTGCCAGTAGTAGGGGCGGACAAGAGACCCAGTACTTC
J gene: TRBJ2-5
clone size: .
D gene: .
V gene: TRBV19

CDR3 protein: CASSFGGGGGELFF
CDR3 DNA: TGTGCCAGCAGCTTTGGGGGAGGAGGCGGGGAGCTGTTTTTT
J gene: TRBJ2-2
clone size: once
D gene: .
V gene: TRBV11-2

CDR3 protein: CASSRDRVNSNIQYF
CDR3 DNA: TGTGCCAGCAGCCGGGACAGAGTTAACTCAAACATTCAGTACTTC
J gene: TRBJ2-4
clone size: .
D gene: TRBD1
V gene: TRBV4-2

CDR3 protein: CASSLAYEQYF
CDR3 DNA: TGTGCCAGCAGCTTAGCCTACGAGCAGTACTTC
J gene: TRBJ2-7
clone size: once
D gene: .
V gene: TRBV5-8

CDR3 protein: CASRDNSYEQYF
CDR3 DNA: TGCGCCAGCAGGGACAACTCCTACGAGCAGTACTTC
J gene: TRBJ2-7
clone size: .
D gene: .
V gene: TRBV5-1

CDR3 protein: CASSERGTGSSYEQYF
CDR3 DNA: TGCGCCAGCAGCGAAAGGGGGACAGGGAGCTCCTACGAGCAGTACTTC
J gene: TRBJ2-7
clone size: .
D gene: TRBD1
V gene: TRBV5-1

CDR3 protein: CASSVQGLQFDEQFF
CDR3 DNA: TGTGCCAGCAGTGTCCAGGGGTTGCAATTCGATGAGCAGTTCTTC
J gene: TRBJ2-1
clone size: .
D gene: .
V gene: TRBV25-1

CDR3 protein: CASSINSLYGYTF
CDR3 DNA: TGTGCCAGCAGTATTAACAGCCTCTATGGCTACACCTTC
J gene: TRBJ1-2
clone size: .
D gene: .
V gene: TRBV27

CDR3 protein: CASSYSNREAQYF
CDR3 DNA: TGTGCCAGCAGTTACTCGAACCGAGAGGCCCAGTACTTC
J gene: TRBJ2-5
clone size: .
D gene: .
V gene: TRBV6-5

CDR3 protein: CASSTLRSGSSYNEQFF
CDR3 DNA: TGTGCCAGTAGTACCCTCAGAAGCGGGAGCTCCTACAATGAGCAGTTCTTC
J gene: TRBJ2-1
clone size: .
D gene: TRBD2
V gene: TRBV19

CDR3 protein: CACKPGNTIYF
CDR3 DNA: TGTGCCTGTAAGCCAGGAAACACCATATATTTT
J gene: TRBJ1-3
clone size: .
D gene: .
V gene: TRBV30

CDR3 protein: CASSLSSGSMKTQYF
CDR3 DNA: TGCGCCAGCAGCTTATCTAGCGGGAGTATGAAGACCCAGTACTTC
J gene: TRBJ2-5
clone size: .
D gene: TRBD2
V gene: TRBV5-1